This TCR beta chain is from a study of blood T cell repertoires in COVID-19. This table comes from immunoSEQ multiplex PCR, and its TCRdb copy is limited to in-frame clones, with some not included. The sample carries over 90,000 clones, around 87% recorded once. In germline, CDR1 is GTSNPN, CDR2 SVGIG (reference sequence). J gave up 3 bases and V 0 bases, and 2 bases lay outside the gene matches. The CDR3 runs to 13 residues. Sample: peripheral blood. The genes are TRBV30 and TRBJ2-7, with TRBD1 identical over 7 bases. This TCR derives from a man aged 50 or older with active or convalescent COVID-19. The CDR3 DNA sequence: TGTGCCTGGAGTGTGGGGACAGTCTACGAGCAGTACTTC. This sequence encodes CAWSVGTVYEQYF.